The present TCR beta chain was sequenced within a study of STAT5B mutations in CD4+ large granular lymphocyte leukemia. General observations from the study: Main leukemic clonotypes were patient-specific, but more than 20% appeared at low frequency elsewhere.

This table comes from immunoSEQ multiplex PCR, and its TCRdb copy is limited to in-frame clones, with some not included. The data show 25,000 to 35,000 clones, 70% to 80% seen once. A note on this clone: Its antigen remains unidentified.

In germline, CDR1 is SGHVS, CDR2 FQNEAQ. The CDR3 covers 15 residues. Trimming cost V 5 bases and J 1 base; bases outside gene matches: 7. The sequence derives from a human donor in good health. V and J are TRBV7-8 and TRBJ1-1; 7 bases line up with TRBD1. The material sequenced was CD4+ T cells from blood buffy coats. DNA for the CDR3: TGTGCCAGCAGCAGGACAGGCGTGGGGAACACTGAAGCTTTCTTT. Protein product: CASSRTGVGNTEAFF.